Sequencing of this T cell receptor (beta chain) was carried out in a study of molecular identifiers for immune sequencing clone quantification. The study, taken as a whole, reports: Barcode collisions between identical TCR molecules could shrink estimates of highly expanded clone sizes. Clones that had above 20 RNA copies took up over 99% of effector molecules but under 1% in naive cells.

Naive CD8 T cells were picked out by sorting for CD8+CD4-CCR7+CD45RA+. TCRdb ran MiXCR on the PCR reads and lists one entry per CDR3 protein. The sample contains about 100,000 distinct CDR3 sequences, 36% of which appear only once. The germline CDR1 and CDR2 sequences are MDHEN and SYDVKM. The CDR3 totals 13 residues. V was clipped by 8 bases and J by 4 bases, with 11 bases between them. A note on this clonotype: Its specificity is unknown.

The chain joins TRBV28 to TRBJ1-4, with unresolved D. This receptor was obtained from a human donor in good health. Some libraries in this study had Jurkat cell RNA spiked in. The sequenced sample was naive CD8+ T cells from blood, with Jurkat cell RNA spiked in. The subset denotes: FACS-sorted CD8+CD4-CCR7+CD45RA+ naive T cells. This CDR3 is CASVSAFNEKLFF. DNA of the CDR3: TGTGCCAGCGTGTCAGCGTTTAATGAAAAACTGTTTTTT.